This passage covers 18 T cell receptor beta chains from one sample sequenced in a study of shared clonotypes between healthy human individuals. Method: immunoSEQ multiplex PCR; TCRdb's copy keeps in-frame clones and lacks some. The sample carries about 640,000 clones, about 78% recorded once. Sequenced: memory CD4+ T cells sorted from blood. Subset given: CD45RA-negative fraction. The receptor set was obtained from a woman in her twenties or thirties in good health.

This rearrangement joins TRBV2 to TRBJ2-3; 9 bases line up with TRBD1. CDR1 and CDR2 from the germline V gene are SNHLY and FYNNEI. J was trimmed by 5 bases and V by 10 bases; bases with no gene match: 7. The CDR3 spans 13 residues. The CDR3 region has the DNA TGTGCCACCGGGGGGACAGGGTTAGATACGCAGTATTTT. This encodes CATGGTGLDTQYF.

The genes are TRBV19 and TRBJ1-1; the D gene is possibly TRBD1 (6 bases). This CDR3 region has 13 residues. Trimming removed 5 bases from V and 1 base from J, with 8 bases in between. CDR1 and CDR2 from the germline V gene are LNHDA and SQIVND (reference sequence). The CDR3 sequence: CASSVQGNTEAFF. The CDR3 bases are TGTGCCAGTAGTGTACAGGGGAACACTGAAGCTTTCTTT.

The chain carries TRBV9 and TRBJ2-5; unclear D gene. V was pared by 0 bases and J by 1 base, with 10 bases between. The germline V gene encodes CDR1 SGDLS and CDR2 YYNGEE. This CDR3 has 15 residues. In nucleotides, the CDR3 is TGTGCCAGCAGCGTAGGAGGTGAGCCCCAAGAGACCCAGTACTTC. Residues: CASSVGGEPQETQYF.

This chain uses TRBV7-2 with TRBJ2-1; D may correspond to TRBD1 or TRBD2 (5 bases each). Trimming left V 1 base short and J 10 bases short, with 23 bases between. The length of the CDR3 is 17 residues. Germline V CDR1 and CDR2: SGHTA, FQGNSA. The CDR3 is CASSLGGPRDPRREQFF. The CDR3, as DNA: TGTGCCAGCAGCTTAGGGGGACCCCGGGACCCAAGGCGGGAGCAGTTCTTC.

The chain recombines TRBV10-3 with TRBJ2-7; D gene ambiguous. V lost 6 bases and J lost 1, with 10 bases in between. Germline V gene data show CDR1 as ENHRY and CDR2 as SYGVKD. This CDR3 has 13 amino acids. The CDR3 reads CAIRGSPSYEQYF. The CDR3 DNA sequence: TGTGCCATCAGGGGTTCGCCTTCCTACGAGCAGTACTTC.

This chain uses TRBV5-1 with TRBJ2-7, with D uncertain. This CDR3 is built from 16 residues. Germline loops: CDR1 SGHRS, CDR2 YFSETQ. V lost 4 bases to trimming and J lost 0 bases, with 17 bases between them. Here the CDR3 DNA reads TGCGCCAGCAGCGCACGGGCCACTACTTACTCCTACGAGCAGTACTTC. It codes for CASSARATTYSYEQYF.

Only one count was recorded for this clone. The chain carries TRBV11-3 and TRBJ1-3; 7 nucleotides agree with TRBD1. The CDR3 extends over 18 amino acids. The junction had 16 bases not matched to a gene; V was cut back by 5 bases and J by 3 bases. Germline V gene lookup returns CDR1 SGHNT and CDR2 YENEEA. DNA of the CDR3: TGTGCCAGCAGCCCCCGTCATAGAACAGGGGTTATTGGAAACACCATATATTTT. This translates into CASSPRHRTGVIGNTIYF.

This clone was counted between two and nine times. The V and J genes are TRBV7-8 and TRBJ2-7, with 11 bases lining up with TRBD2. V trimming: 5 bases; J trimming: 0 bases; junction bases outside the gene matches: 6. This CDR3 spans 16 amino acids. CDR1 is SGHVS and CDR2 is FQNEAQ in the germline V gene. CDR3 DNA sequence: TGTGCCAGCAGCCTCGGGACTAGCGGAATCTCCTACGAGCAGTACTTC. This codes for CASSLGTSGISYEQYF.

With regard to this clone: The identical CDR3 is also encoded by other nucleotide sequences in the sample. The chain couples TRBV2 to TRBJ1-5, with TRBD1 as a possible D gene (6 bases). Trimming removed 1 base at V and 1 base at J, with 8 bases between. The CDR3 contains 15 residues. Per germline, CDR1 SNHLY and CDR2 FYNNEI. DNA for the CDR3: TGTGCCAGCAGTGAAGAACAGGGAAGCAATCAGCCCCAGCATTTT. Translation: CASSEEQGSNQPQHF.

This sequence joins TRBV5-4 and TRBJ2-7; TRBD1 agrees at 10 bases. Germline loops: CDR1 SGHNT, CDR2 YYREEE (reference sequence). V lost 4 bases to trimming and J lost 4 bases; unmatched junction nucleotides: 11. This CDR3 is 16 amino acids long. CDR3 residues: CASSRDRGQGRYEQYF. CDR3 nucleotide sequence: TGTGCCAGCAGCAGGGACCGGGGACAGGGGAGGTACGAGCAGTACTTC.

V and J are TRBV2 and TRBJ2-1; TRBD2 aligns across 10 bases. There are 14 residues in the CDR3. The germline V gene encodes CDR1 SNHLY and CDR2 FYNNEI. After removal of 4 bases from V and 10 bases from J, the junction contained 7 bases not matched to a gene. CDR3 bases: TGTGCCAGCAGTGTGGCTAGCGGGGGATCCGAGCAGTTCTTC. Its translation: CASSVASGGSEQFF.

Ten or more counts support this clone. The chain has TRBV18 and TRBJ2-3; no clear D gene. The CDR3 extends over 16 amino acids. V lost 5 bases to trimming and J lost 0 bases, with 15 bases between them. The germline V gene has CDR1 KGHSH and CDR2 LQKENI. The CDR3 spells CASSTAVWSSTDTQYF. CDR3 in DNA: TGTGCCAGCTCAACCGCAGTATGGTCTAGCACAGATACGCAGTATTTT.

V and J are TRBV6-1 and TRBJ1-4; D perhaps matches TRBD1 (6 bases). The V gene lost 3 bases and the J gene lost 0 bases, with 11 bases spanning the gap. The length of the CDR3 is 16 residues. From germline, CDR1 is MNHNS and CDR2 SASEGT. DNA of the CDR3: TGTGCCAGCAGTGACATCCGGACAGCAACTAATGAAAAACTGTTTTTT. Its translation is CASSDIRTATNEKLFF.

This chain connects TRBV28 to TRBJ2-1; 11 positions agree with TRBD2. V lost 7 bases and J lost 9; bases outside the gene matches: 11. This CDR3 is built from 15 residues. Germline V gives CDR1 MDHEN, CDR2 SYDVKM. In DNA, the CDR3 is TGTGCCAGCATCTATAGCGGGAGGGCCTCGGGTGAGCAGTTCTTC. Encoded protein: CASIYSGRASGEQFF.

CDR3 region: CASSLGRKYNEQFF. CDR3 bases: TGTGCCAGCAGCTTGGGGCGGAAATACAATGAGCAGTTCTTC. The chain joins TRBV5-6 to TRBJ2-1; no clear D gene. CDR1 is SGHDT, CDR2 YYEEEE, per germline. The CDR3 is 14 amino acids. The V and J ends lost 0 bases and 4 bases respectively, with 8 bases between them. The full variable domain, completed using reference TRBV5-6 and TRBJ2-1, is DAGVTQSPTHLIKTRGQQVTLRCSPKSGHDTVSWYQQALGQGPQFIFQYYEEEERQRGNFPDRFSGHQFPNYSSELNVNALLLGDSALYLCASSLGRKYNEQFFGPGTRLTVL.

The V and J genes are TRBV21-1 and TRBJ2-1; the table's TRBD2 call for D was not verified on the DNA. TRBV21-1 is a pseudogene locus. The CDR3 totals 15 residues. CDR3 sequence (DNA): TGTGCCAGCAGCAAAGCGCCTAGCGGGAAGAATGAGCAGTTCTTC. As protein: CASSKAPSGKNEQFF.

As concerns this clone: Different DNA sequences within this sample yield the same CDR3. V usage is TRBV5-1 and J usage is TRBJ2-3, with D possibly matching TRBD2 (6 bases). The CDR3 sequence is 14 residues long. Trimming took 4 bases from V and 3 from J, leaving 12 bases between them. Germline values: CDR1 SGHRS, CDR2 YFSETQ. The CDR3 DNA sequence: TGCGCCAGCAGCCCCGGGACTTTGACAGATACGCAGTATTTT. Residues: CASSPGTLTDTQYF.

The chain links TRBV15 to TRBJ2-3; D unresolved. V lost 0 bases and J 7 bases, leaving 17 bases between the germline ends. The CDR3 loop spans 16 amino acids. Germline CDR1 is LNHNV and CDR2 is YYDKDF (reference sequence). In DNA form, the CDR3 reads TGTGCCACCAGCAGAGATTCCATGGAGACTTCCCATACGCAGTATTTT. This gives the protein CATSRDSMETSHTQYF.